This T cell receptor beta chain was retrieved from a study of graft-versus-host responses after intestinal transplantation. About the research overall: Multivisceral, liver-intestinal, or isolated intestinal transplants were received by the recipients. Every one of the recipients received anti-thymocyte globulin induction and afterwards took tacrolimus and steroids for 3 to 4 years. Findings of the study overall: With peak circulating GvH clone levels came an association with early post-transplant HvG declines. There were GvH clones found in recipient marrow, and some of them appeared first in ileum or blood.

A few counts support this clone. The table came from immunoSEQ multiplex PCR; TCRdb's copy has only in-frame clones and leaves some out. The table shows about 14,000 clones, with under 45% occurring only once. Responder cells labeled with CFSE (roughly 200,000) were co-plated with irradiated stimulator cells labeled with violet dye (roughly 200,000). Germline V gives CDR1 MNHEY, CDR2 SMNVEV (reference sequence). The length of the CDR3 is 17 residues. V shed 6 bases and J shed 5 bases, with 24 bases lying between them. The clonotype comes from a human patient who received an intestinal transplant. The chain recombines TRBV27 with TRBJ2-3; D is perhaps TRBD2 (6 bases). The sample here was alloreactive CD8+ T cells from a mixed lymphocyte reaction culture, taken before intestinal transplant. Specified subset: CFSE-low proliferating T cells sorted from roughly 6-day pre-transplant mixed lymphocyte reaction (GvH or HvG direction). The CDR3 DNA follows: TGTGCCAGCAGCTCTCCTCGTCGGCGGGGCCGCATAGATACGCAGTATTTT. This encodes CASSSPRRRGRIDTQYF.